The rows below give T cell receptor beta chains drawn from one sample of a study of PD-L1 blockade in urothelial cancer. Generated by immunoSEQ multiplex PCR, the TCRdb table keeps only in-frame clones and is missing some. The table records about 76,000 clones, 84% of them present only once. Sequencing was performed on PBMCs, taken around atezolizumab (anti-PD-L1) treatment. The receptors stem from a man in his 70s with urothelial cancer. CDR3s include the opening cysteine and the closing phenylalanine or tryptophan. A D gene is named only where the DNA matches it firmly. A clone size is listed for some rows: how often the clone was seen (once, few, many), or a class if it is expanded.

CDR3nt	CDR3aa	v_gene	abundance	d_gene	j_gene
TGTGCCAGCAGTCCTAAAAGCAATCAGCCCCAGCATTTT	CASSPKSNQPQHF	TRBV6-4	NA	NA	TRBJ1-5
TGTGCCAGCAGCTTAAGTAGTGAGGAGTATAGAAATGAGCAGTTCTTC	CASSLSSEEYRNEQFF	TRBV13	NA	NA	TRBJ2-1
TGTGCCACCTCAGCAGGGGGCGGCAATCAGCCCCAGCATTTT	CATSAGGGNQPQHF	TRBV2	NA	TRBD1	TRBJ1-5
TGTGCCAGCAGCCACTCTGGGGCCAACGTCCTGACTTTC	CASSHSGANVLTF	TRBV5-4	once	NA	TRBJ2-6
TGTGCCAGTAGTGCCCAGGGGTGGGGCACTGAAGCTTTCTTT	CASSAQGWGTEAFF	TRBV19	NA	NA	TRBJ1-1
TGTGCCAGCAGCCACGCGAACAGCGGGAGTGGAGAGCAGTACTTC	CASSHANSGSGEQYF	TRBV5-4	NA	TRBD2	TRBJ2-7
TGCGCCAGCAGCTTGGGACGCGGGGGAGAGACCCAGTACTTC	CASSLGRGGETQYF	TRBV5-1	NA	TRBD2	TRBJ2-5
TGTGCCAGCAGCCAGGGACAGGGGAGCTATGGCTACACCTTC	CASSQGQGSYGYTF	TRBV9	NA	TRBD1	TRBJ1-2
TGTGCCAGCAGCGCAACTTTTACGCCAAATGAAAAACTGTTTTTT	CASSATFTPNEKLFF	TRBV5-5	NA	NA	TRBJ1-4
TGCGCCAGCAGCTTGGTCGACAGGGGGCGAGGTACAGATACGCAGTATTTT	CASSLVDRGRGTDTQYF	TRBV5-1	NA	TRBD1	TRBJ2-3
TGTGCCGGGAAAGGGGGCGTCAGCACAGATACGCAGTATTTT	CAGKGGVSTDTQYF	TRBV2	NA	TRBD1	TRBJ2-3
TGTGCCAGCTACCTCCTTGACAGGGAAAGCACTGAAGCTTTCTTT	CASYLLDRESTEAFF	TRBV7-9	NA	TRBD1	TRBJ1-1